The 15 T cell receptor beta chains below were found in one sample sequenced in a study of PD-1 blockade in classical Hodgkin lymphoma. Every one of the patients relapsed after autologous stem cell transplantation (brentuximab vedotin exposure was variable). Method: immunoSEQ multiplex PCR; TCRdb's copy keeps in-frame clones and lacks some. The table includes about 35,000 clones, 69% detected once. Here the sequenced sample was peripheral blood mononuclear cells (PBMCs), taken before the second cycle of nivolumab. Receptors originate from a human donor with classical Hodgkin lymphoma.

This clone occurred a few times. The V gene is TRBV10-3, the J gene TRBJ2-1, with 9 positions matching TRBD2. CDR3 length equals 15 residues. Germline CDR1 ENHRY, CDR2 SYGVKD. V trimming: 4 bases; J trimming: 4 bases; junction bases outside the gene matches: 5. The CDR3 DNA sequence: TGTGCCATCAGTGCAACTAGCGGGTCGTACAATGAGCAGTTCTTC. Translating gives CAISATSGSYNEQFF.

The V call is TRBV7-8, the J call TRBJ2-1; D unresolved. The V and J ends lost 4 bases and 10 bases respectively, with 20 bases between them. This CDR3 comprises 15 residues. From germline, CDR1 is SGHVS and CDR2 FQNEAQ. CDR3 bases: TGTGCCAGCAGCTCGGTACGGCTGCCAGGCTGGGAGCAGTTCTTC. Its protein product is CASSSVRLPGWEQFF. The full variable domain, its missing parts supplied by reference TRBV7-8 and TRBJ2-1, is GAGVSQSPRYKVAKRGQDVALRCDPISGHVSLFWYQQALGQGPEFLTYFQNEAQLDKSGLPSDRFFAERPEGSVSTLKIQRTQQEDSAVYLCASSSVRLPGWEQFFGPGTRLTVL.

The rearrangement uses TRBV7-2 and TRBJ2-7; D gene unclear. This CDR3 is 16 amino acids long. Germline V lookup: CDR1 SGHTA, CDR2 FQGNSA. With 2 bases removed from V and 1 base from J, the gap between germline ends came to 15 bases. CDR3 bases: TGTGCCAGCAGCTTAAATGTCCCTCGGAGATCCTACGAGCAGTACTTC. It encodes CASSLNVPRRSYEQYF.

A remark on this clone: The sample contains more than one DNA sequence encoding this CDR3. The V call is TRBV7-9, the J call TRBJ1-3; tentatively, D is TRBD1 (5 bases). V lost 1 base to trimming and J lost 4 bases, with 8 bases between them. Germline values: CDR1 SEHNR, CDR2 FQNEAQ (reference sequence). The CDR3 extends over 14 amino acids. This chain's CDR3 is CASSLVTEGNTIYF. CDR3 DNA: TGTGCCAGCAGCTTAGTGACAGAGGGAAACACCATATATTTT.

This clone was recorded a few times. The chain couples TRBV29-1 to TRBJ2-7; no clear D. Germline V gives CDR1 SQVTM, CDR2 ANQGSEA. This CDR3 contains 11 residues. V dropped 5 bases and J dropped 3 bases, with 8 bases sitting between them. The CDR3 sequence is CSVLGFYEQYF. CDR3 sequence (DNA): TGCAGCGTTCTGGGTTTCTACGAGCAGTACTTC.

A few counts support this clone. The DNA of the CDR3 is TGTGCCAGCTCACCCGAAAGCAGGGGTGAGCAGTTCTTC. Translated, it gives CASSPESRGEQFF. This chain uses TRBV18 with TRBJ2-1, with TRBD1 as a possible D gene (6 bases). The CDR3 has 13 amino acids. Per germline, CDR1 KGHSH and CDR2 LQKENI. V lost 3 bases and J lost 9, with 12 bases in between.

V gene TRBV11-2 combines with J gene TRBJ2-2; 12 bases line up with TRBD2. CDR3 length: 16 residues. The trim removed 5 bases at V and 4 bases at J, leaving 5 bases unmatched. Germline V CDR1 and CDR2: SGHAT, FQNNGV. The CDR3 DNA reads as TGTGCCAGCAGCCCGACTAGCGGGAGTGGCACCGGGGAGCTGTTTTTT. Translated, it gives CASSPTSGSGTGELFF.

A word on this clone: Other nucleotide sequences from this sample produce the same CDR3. The chain combines TRBV4-3 with TRBJ2-2; 8 bases match TRBD1. CDR1 is LGHNA, CDR2 YSLEER, per germline. This CDR3 comprises 17 residues. The V and J ends lost 0 bases and 5 bases, in that order; junction bases with no gene match: 8. DNA of the CDR3: TGCGCCAGCAGCCAAGATCCCCGACAGGGGAGGACCGGGGAGCTGTTTTTT. It translates to CASSQDPRQGRTGELFF.

This chain links TRBV19 with TRBJ2-3; 7 bases fit TRBD2. V lost 5 bases to trimming and J lost 2 bases; unmatched junction nucleotides: 7. The CDR3 spans 15 residues. The V gene's germline CDR1 is LNHDA and CDR2 SQIVND (reference sequence). CDR3 sequence reads: CASSRGTIITDTQYF. CDR3 coding DNA: TGTGCCAGTAGTCGCGGGACTATAATCACAGATACGCAGTATTTT.

The sample holds many counts of this clone. The chain recombines TRBV5-1 with TRBJ1-1; D is uncertain. This CDR3 comprises 11 residues. Germline V lookup: CDR1 SGHRS, CDR2 YFSETQ. V was trimmed by 5 bases and J by 5 bases, leaving 7 bases between them. CDR3 coding DNA: TGCGCCAGCAGTGGGGAAACTGAAGCTTTCTTT. Translating it yields CASSGETEAFF.

This chain joins TRBV2 and TRBJ2-2; D tentatively fits TRBD1 or TRBD2 (5 bases each). Germline-derived CDR1 and CDR2 are SNHLY and FYNNEI. The V end was cut by 8 bases, the J end by 3 bases, with 16 bases between. CDR3 size: 15 residues. Here the CDR3 reads CASVRGTGYTGELFF. The CDR3 nucleotides are TGTGCCAGCGTCCGAGGGACGGGTTACACCGGGGAGCTGTTTTTT.

This clone has a handful of counts. This chain uses TRBV2 with TRBJ1-2; perhaps TRBD1 as D (5 bases). Germline assignment: CDR1 SNHLY and CDR2 FYNNEI. This CDR3 region has 13 residues. The germline V and J ends were trimmed by 6 bases and 3 bases, with 11 bases remaining between them. The CDR3 protein is CASRGGRDYGYTF. The DNA of the CDR3 is TGTGCCAGCAGGGGAGGCAGGGACTATGGCTACACCTTC. Combining the CDR3 with reference TRBV2 and TRBJ1-2 gives the whole variable domain EPEVTQTPSHQVTQMGQEVILRCVPISNHLYFYWYRQILGQKVEFLVSFYNNEISEKSEIFDDQFSVERPDGSNFTLKIRSTKLEDSAMYFCASRGGRDYGYTFGSGTRLTVV.

J is TRBJ1-2 and V is TRBV7-2; 8 bases match TRBD1. Losses at the gene ends were 1 base for V and 1 base for J; bases not matched to a gene: 8. The CDR3 loop spans 17 amino acids. The germline gives CDR1 SGHTA, CDR2 FQGNSA. The chain's CDR3 is CASSLEGTGHFNYGYTF. CDR3 sequence (DNA): TGTGCCAGCAGCTTAGAAGGGACAGGACACTTTAACTATGGCTACACCTTC.

The chain combines TRBV27 with TRBJ1-1, with D maybe TRBD1 (5 bases). V lost 6 bases, J lost 4 bases, and 21 bases lay in between. From germline, CDR1 is MNHEY and CDR2 SMNVEV (reference sequence). CDR3 length: 16 residues. For the CDR3, the DNA is TGTGCCAGCAGCCGCCAGGGCGGGGGTATTTTCACTGAAGCTTTCTTT. As protein: CASSRQGGGIFTEAFF.

The J gene is TRBJ1-1, the V gene TRBV15; D might be TRBD1 (6 bases). From germline, CDR1 is LNHNV and CDR2 YYDKDF (reference sequence). The CDR3 is 14 residues long. V was trimmed by 8 bases and J by 1 base, leaving 14 bases between them. The CDR3 nucleotides read TGTGCCACCCGAGGGGGAACCGCGAACACTGAAGCTTTCTTT. Amino acid sequence: CATRGGTANTEAFF.